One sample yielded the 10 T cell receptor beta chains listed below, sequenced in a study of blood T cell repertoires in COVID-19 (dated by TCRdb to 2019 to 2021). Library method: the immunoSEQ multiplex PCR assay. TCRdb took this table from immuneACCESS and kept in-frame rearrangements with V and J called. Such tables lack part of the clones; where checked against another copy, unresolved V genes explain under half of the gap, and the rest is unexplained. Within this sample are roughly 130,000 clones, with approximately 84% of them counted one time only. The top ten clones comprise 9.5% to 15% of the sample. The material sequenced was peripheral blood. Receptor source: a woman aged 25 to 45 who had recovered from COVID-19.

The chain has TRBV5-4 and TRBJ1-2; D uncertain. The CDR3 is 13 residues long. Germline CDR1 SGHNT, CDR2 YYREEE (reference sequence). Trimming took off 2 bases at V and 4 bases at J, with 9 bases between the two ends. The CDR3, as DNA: TGTGCCAGCAGCTTCAGAGGATCCTATGGCTACACCTTC. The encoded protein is CASSFRGSYGYTF.

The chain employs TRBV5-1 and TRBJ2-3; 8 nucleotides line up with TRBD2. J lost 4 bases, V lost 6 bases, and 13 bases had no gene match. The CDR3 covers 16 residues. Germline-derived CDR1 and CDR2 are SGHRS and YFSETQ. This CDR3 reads CASTWRGAEVSDTQYF. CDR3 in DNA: TGCGCCAGCACATGGCGGGGGGCCGAAGTCTCAGATACGCAGTATTTT.

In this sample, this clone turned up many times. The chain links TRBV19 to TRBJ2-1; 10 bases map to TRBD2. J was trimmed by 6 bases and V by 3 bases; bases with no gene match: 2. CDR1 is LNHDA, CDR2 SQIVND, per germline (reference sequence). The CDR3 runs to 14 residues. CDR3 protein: CASSMLAGANEQFF. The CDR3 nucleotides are TGTGCCAGTAGTATGCTAGCGGGAGCCAATGAGCAGTTCTTC.

CDR3 sequence reads: CASSQTSGTTDTQYF. The CDR3 DNA reads TGTGCCAGTAGCCAGACTAGCGGGACGACAGATACGCAGTATTTT. The chain employs TRBV19 and TRBJ2-3; 11 nucleotides agree with TRBD2. With 6 bases clipped from V and 3 bases from J, the junction kept 5 bases outside the gene matches. Germline V gene lookup returns CDR1 LNHDA and CDR2 SQIVND (reference sequence). This CDR3 is 15 amino acids long.

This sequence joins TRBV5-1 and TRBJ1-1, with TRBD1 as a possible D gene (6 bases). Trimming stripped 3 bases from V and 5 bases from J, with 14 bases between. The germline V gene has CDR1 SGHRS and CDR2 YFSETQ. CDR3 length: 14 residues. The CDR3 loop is CASSSSRTETEAFF. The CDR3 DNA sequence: TGCGCCAGCAGCTCGTCCCGGACAGAAACTGAAGCTTTCTTT.

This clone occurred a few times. This CDR3 reads CASSVAVSTGELFF. The CDR3 bases are TGTGCCAGCAGCGTAGCGGTTTCGACCGGGGAGCTGTTTTTT. J is TRBJ2-2 and V is TRBV9, with unresolved D. The CDR3 length is 14 residues. Per germline, CDR1 SGDLS and CDR2 YYNGEE. V dropped 0 bases and J dropped 5 bases, with 8 bases sitting between them.

The CDR3: CASSLGSHSSGNTIYF. For the CDR3, the DNA is TGCGCCAGCAGCTTGGGTTCCCATTCCTCTGGAAACACCATATATTTT. This chain joins TRBV5-1 and TRBJ1-3; no definite D call. Germline CDR1 and CDR2: SGHRS and YFSETQ. The CDR3 has 16 amino acids. Trimming stripped 0 bases from V and 0 bases from J, with 10 bases between.

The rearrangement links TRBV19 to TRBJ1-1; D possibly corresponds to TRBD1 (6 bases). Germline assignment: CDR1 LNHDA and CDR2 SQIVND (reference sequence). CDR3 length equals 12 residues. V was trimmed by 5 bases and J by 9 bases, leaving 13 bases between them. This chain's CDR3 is CASSEDRNKAFF. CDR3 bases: TGTGCCAGTAGTGAAGACAGGAACAAAGCTTTCTTT.

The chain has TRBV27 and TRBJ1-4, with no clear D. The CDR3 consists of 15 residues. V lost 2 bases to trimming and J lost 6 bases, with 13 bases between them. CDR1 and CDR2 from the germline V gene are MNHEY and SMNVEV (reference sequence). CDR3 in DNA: TGTGCCAGCAGTTTACTTTCGTCTGCGGATGAAAAACTGTTTTTT. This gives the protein CASSLLSSADEKLFF.

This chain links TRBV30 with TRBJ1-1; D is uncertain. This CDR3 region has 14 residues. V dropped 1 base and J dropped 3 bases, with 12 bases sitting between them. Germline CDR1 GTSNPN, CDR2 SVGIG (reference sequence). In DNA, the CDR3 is TGTGCCTGGAGTGCGCCCCCCCAGGACACTGAAGCTTTCTTT. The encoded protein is CAWSAPPQDTEAFF.